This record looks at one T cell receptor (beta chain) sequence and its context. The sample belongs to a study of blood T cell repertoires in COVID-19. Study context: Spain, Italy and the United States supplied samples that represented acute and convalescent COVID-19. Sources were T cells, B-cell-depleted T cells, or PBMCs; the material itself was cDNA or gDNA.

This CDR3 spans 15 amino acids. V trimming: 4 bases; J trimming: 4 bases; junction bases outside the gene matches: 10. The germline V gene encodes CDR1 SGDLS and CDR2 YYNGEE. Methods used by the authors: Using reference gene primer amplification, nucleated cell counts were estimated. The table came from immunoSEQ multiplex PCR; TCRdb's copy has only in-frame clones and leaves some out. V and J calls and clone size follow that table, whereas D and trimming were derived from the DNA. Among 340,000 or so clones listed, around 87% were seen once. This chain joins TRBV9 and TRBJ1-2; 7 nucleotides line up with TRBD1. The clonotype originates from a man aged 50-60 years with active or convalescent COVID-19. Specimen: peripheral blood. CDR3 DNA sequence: TGTGCCAGCAGCCCCACCCCCGGGACAGTCTATGGCTACACCTTC. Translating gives CASSPTPGTVYGYTF.